These 5 T cell receptor beta chains came from one sample sequenced in a study of blood T cells in healthy people across ages. For the second PCR, which ran for 7 to 11 cycles, a sample-barcoded 5' primer and a J-beta primer mix were used. MiXCR, run by TCRdb on the 5' RACE reads, gives a single entry per CDR3 protein. The sample has approximately 1.5 million distinct CDR3 sequences; 34% are singletons. Sequenced sample: blood. Receptor source: a woman aged 30 to 39 in good health.

The chain is built from TRBV15 and TRBJ2-1; no reliable D call. V lost 2 bases, J lost 5 bases, and 13 bases lay in between. Germline values: CDR1 LNHNV, CDR2 YYDKDF (reference sequence). CDR3 length: 15 residues. CDR3 coding DNA: TGTGCCACCAGCAGATCCAGCCTAGAGGACAATGAGCAGTTCTTC. Its translation is CATSRSSLEDNEQFF.

This clonotype was counted a few times. The chain is built from TRBV10-3 and TRBJ2-1; maybe TRBD1 (5 bases). The V gene lost 4 bases and the J gene lost 1 base, with 5 bases spanning the gap. CDR3 size: 13 residues. The germline gives CDR1 ENHRY, CDR2 SYGVKD. This CDR3 reads CAISGTSYNEQFF. The DNA for the CDR3 is TGTGCCATCAGTGGGACATCCTACAATGAGCAGTTCTTC.

This clonotype has just a few counts. The chain combines TRBV29-1 with TRBJ1-2, with a tentative D call TRBD1 (6 bases). V lost 5 bases and J 0 bases, leaving 10 bases between the germline ends. CDR3 size: 13 residues. CDR1 is SQVTM, CDR2 ANQGSEA, per germline. CDR3: CSVSTGTNYGYTF. CDR3 DNA sequence: TGCAGCGTTAGCACAGGGACTAACTATGGCTACACCTTC. The variable domain in full, completed from reference TRBV29-1 and TRBJ1-2, reads SAVISQKPSRDICQRGTSLTIQCQVDSQVTMMFWYRQQPGQSLTLIATANQGSEATYESGFVIDKFPISRPNLTFSTLTVSNMSPEDSSIYLCSVSTGTNYGYTFGSGTRLTVV.

This clonotype has only a few counts. The chain uses TRBV7-2 and TRBJ2-7, with TRBD2 identical over 7 bases. The trim removed 4 bases at V and 0 bases at J, leaving 3 bases unmatched. This CDR3 region has 14 residues. Germline V gene data show CDR1 as SGHTA and CDR2 as FQGNSA. Here the CDR3 DNA reads TGTGCCAGCAGCTGGGACTACCTCTCCTACGAGCAGTACTTC. It is translated as CASSWDYLSYEQYF.

This clonotype was counted between two and nine times. The CDR3 nucleotides are TGTGCCAGTAGCCCTCTTCCAGGGGTAGCGGGAGGAAGGGGACACAATGAGCAGTTCTTC. Its protein is CASSPLPGVAGGRGHNEQFF. V gene TRBV19 combines with J gene TRBJ2-1, with TRBD2 matching over 10 bases. Germline V CDR1 and CDR2: LNHDA, SQIVND (reference sequence). This CDR3 has 20 residues. After removal of 6 bases from V and 5 bases from J, the junction contained 22 bases not matched to a gene.